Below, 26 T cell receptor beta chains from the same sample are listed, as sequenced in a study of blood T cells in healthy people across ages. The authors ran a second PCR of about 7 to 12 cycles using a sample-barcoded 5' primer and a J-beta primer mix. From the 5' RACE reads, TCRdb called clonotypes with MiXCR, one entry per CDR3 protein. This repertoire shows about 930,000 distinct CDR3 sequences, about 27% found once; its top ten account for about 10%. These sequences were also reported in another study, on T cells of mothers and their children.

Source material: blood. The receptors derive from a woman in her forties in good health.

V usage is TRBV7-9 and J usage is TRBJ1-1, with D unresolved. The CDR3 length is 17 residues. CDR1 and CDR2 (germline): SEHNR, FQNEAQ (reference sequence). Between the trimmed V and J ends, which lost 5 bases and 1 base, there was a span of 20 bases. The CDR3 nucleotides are TGTGCCAGCAGCCCCACACCCGGCACGTACTCGAACACTGAAGCTTTCTTT. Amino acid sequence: CASSPTPGTYSNTEAFF. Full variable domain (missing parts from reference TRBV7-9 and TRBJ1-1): DTGVSQNPRHKITKRGQNVTFRCDPISEHNRLYWYRQTLGQGPEFLTYFQNEAQLEKSRLLSDRFSAERPKGSFSTLEIQRTEQGDSAMYLCASSPTPGTYSNTEAFFGQGTRLTVV.

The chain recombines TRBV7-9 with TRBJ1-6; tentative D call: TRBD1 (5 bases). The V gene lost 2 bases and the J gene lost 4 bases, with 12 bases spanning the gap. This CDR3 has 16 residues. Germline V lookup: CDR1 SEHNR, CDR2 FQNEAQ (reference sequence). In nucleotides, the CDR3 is TGTGCCAGCAGCTTACCCGGGACGGTTTATAATTCACCCCTCCACTTT. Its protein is CASSLPGTVYNSPLHF. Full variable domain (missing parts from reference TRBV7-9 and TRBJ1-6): DTGVSQNPRHKITKRGQNVTFRCDPISEHNRLYWYRQTLGQGPEFLTYFQNEAQLEKSRLLSDRFSAERPKGSFSTLEIQRTEQGDSAMYLCASSLPGTVYNSPLHFGNGTRLTVT.

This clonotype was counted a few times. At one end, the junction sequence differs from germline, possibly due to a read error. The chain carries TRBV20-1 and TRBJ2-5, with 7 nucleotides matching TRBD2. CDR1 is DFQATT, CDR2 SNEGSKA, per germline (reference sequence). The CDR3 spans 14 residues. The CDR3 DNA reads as TGCAGTGCCAGAGGGGAGGGTCGCGACGGGACCCAGTACTTC. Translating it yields CSARGEGRDGTQYF.

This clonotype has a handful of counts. CDR3: CASSVLQGSADIQYF. Written as DNA, the CDR3 is TGCGCCAGCAGCGTGCTACAGGGGTCCGCGGACATTCAGTACTTC. J is TRBJ2-4 and V is TRBV5-1; 7 bases line up with TRBD1. Germline-derived CDR1 and CDR2 are SGHRS and YFSETQ. With V trimmed by 4 bases and J by 8 bases, 12 bases remained unmatched. The CDR3 has 15 residues. Full variable domain (rest looked up from reference TRBV5-1 and TRBJ2-4): KAGVTQTPRYLIKTRGQQVTLSCSPISGHRSVSWYQQTPGQGLQFLFEYFSETQRNKGNFPGRFSGRQFSNSRSEMNVSTLELGDSALYLCASSVLQGSADIQYFGAGTRLSVL.

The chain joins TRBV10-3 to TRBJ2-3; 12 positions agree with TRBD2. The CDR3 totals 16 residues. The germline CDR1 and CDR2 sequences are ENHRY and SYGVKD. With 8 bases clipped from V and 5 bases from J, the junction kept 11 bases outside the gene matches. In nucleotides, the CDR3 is TGTGCCATCGGTGTCCTAGCGGGGGGGCAGCAAGATACGCAGTATTTT. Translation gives CAIGVLAGGQQDTQYF.

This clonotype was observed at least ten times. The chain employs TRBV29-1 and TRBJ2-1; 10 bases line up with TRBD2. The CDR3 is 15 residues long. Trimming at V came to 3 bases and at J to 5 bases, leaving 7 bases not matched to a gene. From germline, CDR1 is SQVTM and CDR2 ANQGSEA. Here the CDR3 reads CSVEDLAGADNEQFF. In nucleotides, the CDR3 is TGCAGCGTTGAGGACCTAGCGGGGGCCGACAATGAGCAGTTCTTC.

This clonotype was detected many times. Written as DNA, the CDR3 is TGTGCCAGCAATGGGGACCTATACTACGAGCAGTACTTC. This sequence encodes CASNGDLYYEQYF. J is TRBJ2-7 and V is TRBV2, with D perhaps being TRBD1 or TRBD2 (5 bases each). The CDR3 consists of 13 residues. V shed 7 bases and J shed 3 bases, with 13 bases lying between them. In germline, CDR1 is SNHLY, CDR2 FYNNEI.

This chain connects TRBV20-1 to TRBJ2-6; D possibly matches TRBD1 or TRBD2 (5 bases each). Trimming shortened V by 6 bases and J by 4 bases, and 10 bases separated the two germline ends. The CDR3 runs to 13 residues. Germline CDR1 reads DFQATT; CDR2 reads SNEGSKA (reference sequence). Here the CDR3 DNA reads TGCAGTGCCACAGGAGGAGGGGCCAACGTCCTGACTTTC. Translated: CSATGGGANVLTF.

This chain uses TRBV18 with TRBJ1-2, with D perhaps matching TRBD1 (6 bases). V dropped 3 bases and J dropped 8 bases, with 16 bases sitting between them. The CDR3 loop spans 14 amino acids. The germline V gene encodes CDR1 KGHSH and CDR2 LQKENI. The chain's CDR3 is CASSPSQGTGGYTF. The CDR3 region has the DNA TGTGCCAGCTCACCTTCCCAGGGGACGGGAGGCTACACCTTC.

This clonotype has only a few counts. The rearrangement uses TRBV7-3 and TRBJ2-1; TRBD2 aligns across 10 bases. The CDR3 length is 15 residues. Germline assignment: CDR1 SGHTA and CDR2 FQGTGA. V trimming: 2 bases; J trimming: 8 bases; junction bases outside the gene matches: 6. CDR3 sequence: CASSLSRLAGDEQFF. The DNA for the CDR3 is TGTGCCAGCAGCTTATCCCGCCTAGCGGGGGATGAGCAGTTCTTC.

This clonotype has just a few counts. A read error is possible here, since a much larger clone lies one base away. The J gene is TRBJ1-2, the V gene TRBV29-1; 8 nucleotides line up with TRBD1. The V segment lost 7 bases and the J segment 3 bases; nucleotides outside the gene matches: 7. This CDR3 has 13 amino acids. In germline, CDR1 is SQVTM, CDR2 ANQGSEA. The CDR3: CSDSGTGYYGYTF. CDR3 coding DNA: TGCAGCGACTCCGGGACAGGTTACTATGGCTACACCTTC.

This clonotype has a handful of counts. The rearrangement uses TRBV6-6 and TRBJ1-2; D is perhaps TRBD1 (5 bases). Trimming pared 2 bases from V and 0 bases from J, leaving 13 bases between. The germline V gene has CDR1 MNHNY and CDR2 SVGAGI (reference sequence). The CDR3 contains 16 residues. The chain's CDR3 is CASSYATGVANYGYTF. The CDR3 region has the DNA TGTGCCAGCAGTTACGCCACGGGGGTAGCTAACTATGGCTACACCTTC.

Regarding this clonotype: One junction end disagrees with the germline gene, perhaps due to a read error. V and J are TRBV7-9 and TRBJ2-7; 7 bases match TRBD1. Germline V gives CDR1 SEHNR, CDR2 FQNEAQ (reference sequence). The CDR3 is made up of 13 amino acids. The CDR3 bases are TGTGCCAGGAGCTCCGACAGGGCCTACGAGCAGTACTTC. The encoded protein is CARSSDRAYEQYF.

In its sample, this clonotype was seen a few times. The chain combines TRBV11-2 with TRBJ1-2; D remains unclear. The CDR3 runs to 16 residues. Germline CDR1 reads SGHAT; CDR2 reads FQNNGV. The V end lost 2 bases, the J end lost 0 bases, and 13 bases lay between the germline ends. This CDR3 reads CASSLSNVGANYGYTF. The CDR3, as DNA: TGTGCCAGCAGCTTATCCAACGTTGGAGCTAACTATGGCTACACCTTC.

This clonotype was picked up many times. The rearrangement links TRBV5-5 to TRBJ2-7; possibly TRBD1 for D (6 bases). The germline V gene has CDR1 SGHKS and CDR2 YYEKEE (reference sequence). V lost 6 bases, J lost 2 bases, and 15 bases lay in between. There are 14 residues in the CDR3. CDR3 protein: CASTRTVVAYEQYF. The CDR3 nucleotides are TGTGCCAGCACCCGGACAGTTGTGGCCTACGAGCAGTACTTC.

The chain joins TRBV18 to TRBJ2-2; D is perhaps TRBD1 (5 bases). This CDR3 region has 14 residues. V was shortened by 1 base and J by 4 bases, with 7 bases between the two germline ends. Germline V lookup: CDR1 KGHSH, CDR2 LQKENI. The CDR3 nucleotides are TGTGCCAGCTCACCACTAGGGGTCACCGGGGAGCTGTTTTTT. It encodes CASSPLGVTGELFF.

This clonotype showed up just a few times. The CDR3 coding sequence is TGTGCCAGCGGGCTCGAGGGGTTCAGTCCCGGGGCCAACGTCCTGACTTTC. It codes for CASGLEGFSPGANVLTF. The rearrangement links TRBV27 to TRBJ2-6; D is possibly TRBD1 or TRBD2 (5 bases each). V was clipped by 8 bases and J by 4 bases, with 21 bases between them. Per the germline V gene, CDR1 is MNHEY and CDR2 is SMNVEV (reference sequence). The length of the CDR3 is 17 residues.

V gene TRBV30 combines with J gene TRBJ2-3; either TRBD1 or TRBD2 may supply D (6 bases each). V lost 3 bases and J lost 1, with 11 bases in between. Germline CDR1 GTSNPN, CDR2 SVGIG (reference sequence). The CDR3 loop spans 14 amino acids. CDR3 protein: CAWRGGYRTDTQYF. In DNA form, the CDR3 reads TGTGCCTGGAGGGGGGGCTACCGCACAGATACGCAGTATTTT.

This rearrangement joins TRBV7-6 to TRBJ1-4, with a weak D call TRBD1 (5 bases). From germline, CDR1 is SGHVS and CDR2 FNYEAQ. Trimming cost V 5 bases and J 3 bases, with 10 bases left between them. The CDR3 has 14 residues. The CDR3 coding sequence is TGTGCCAGCAGCCCCCGACAGTCTAATGAAAAACTGTTTTTT. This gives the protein CASSPRQSNEKLFF.

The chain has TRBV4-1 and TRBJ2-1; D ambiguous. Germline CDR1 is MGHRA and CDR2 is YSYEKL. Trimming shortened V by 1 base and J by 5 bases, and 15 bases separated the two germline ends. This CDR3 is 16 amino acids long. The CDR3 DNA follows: TGCGCCAGCAGCCAAGGACACAGCCGCGGAGACAATGAGCAGTTCTTC. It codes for CASSQGHSRGDNEQFF.

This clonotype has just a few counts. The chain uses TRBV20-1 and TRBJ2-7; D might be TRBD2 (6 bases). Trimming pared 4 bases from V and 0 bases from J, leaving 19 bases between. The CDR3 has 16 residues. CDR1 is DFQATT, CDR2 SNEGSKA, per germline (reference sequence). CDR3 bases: TGCAGTGCTAATGAGATTGGGGGACTGACCTCCTACGAGCAGTACTTC. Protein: CSANEIGGLTSYEQYF.

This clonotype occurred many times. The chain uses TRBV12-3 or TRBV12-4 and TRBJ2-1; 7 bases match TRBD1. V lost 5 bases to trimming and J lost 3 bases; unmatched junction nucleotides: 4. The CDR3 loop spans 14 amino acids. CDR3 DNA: TGTGCCAGCAGTAGACAGGGTATCTACAATGAGCAGTTCTTC. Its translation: CASSRQGIYNEQFF.

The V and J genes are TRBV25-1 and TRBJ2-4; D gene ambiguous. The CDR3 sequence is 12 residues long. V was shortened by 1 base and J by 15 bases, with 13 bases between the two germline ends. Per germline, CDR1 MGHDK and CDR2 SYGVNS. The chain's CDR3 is CASSESFYERYF. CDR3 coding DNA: TGTGCCAGCAGTGAATCCTTCTACGAGCGGTACTTC.

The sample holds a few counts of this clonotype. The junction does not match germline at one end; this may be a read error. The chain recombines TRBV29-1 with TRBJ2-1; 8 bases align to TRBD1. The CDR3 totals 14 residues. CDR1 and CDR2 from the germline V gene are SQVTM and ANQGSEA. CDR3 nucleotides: TGCAGTGTTGTGACAGGGGACGTCTACAATGAGCAGTTCTTC. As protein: CSVVTGDVYNEQFF.

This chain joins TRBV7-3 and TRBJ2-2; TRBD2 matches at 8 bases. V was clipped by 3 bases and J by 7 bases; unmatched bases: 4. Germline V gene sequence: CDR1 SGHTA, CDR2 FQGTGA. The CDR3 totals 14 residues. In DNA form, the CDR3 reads TGTGCCAGCAGCTTTACGGGAGGGGGCGGGGAGCTGTTTTTT. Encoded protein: CASSFTGGGGELFF.

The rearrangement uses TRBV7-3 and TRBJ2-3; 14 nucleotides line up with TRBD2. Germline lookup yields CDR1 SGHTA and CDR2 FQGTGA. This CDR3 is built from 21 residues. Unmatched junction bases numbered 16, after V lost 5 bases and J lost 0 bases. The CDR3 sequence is CASSRGRLAGGDGTSTDTQYF. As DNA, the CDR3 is TGTGCCAGCAGCCGGGGACGACTAGCGGGGGGGGATGGTACTAGCACAGATACGCAGTATTTT.